These T cell receptor beta chains were read from a single sample in a study of blood T cell repertoires in COVID-19. Profiling relied on immunoSEQ multiplex PCR, and the TCRdb table lists in-frame clones only, not all of them. This table has around 150,000 clones, roughly 81% appearing once. Sequenced: peripheral blood. All receptors come from a man aged 35-49 years with acute or convalescent COVID-19. Both conserved end residues are part of each CDR3. Fields, in order: clone size, V gene, J gene, D gene, CDR3 length, CDR3 DNA, CDR3 protein. The D gene is left open where the match is weak. The listing skips clone size in some rows; elsewhere it reads once, few, many or a size class.

size: few
V: TRBV27
J: TRBJ2-3
D: -
length: 14
DNA: TGTGCCAGCAGTTTATTCGCGGGGAGCGATACGCAGTATTTT
CDR3: CASSLFAGSDTQYF

size: -
V: TRBV5-4
J: TRBJ1-2
D: -
length: 13
DNA: TGTGCCAGCAGCTTGGGGGGCAGCTATGGCTACACCTTC
CDR3: CASSLGGSYGYTF

size: -
V: TRBV13
J: TRBJ2-1
D: -
length: 15
DNA: TGTGCCAGCAGCTGGACAGGGAGGGGGTACAATGAGCAGTTCTTC
CDR3: CASSWTGRGYNEQFF

size: -
V: TRBV7-2
J: TRBJ2-2
D: TRBD1
length: 15
DNA: TGTGCCAGCAGCCCGGGACAGGGGAGAACCGGGGAGCTGTTTTTT
CDR3: CASSPGQGRTGELFF

size: -
V: TRBV5-1
J: TRBJ1-6
D: TRBD1
length: 13
DNA: TGCGCCAGCAGGGGGGACAGCCAGTCACCCCTCCACTTT
CDR3: CASRGDSQSPLHF

size: -
V: TRBV5-1
J: TRBJ1-2
D: TRBD1
length: 13
DNA: TGCGCCAGCAGACAGGGGTCCATCTATGGCTACACCTTC
CDR3: CASRQGSIYGYTF

size: -
V: TRBV5-1
J: TRBJ1-1
D: TRBD1
length: 15
DNA: TGCGCCAGCAGCTGGACGGACAGGGACTACACTGAAGCTTTCTTT
CDR3: CASSWTDRDYTEAFF

size: -
V: TRBV4-1
J: TRBJ2-7
D: -
length: 12
DNA: TGCGCCAGCAGCTCACAGAGTTACGAGCAGTACTTC
CDR3: CASSSQSYEQYF

size: -
V: TRBV5-4
J: TRBJ1-2
D: -
length: 15
DNA: TGTGCCAGCAGCTTGCCCCGAGGCACTAACTATGGCTACACCTTC
CDR3: CASSLPRGTNYGYTF

size: once
V: TRBV24-1
J: TRBJ2-1
D: -
length: 17
DNA: TGTGCCACCAGTGACTCAGGACGGGGAAGCTCCTACAATGAGCAGTTCTTC
CDR3: CATSDSGRGSSYNEQFF

size: -
V: TRBV5-1
J: TRBJ2-7
D: TRBD2
length: 16
DNA: TGCGCCAGCAGCTTGAGACTAGCGGGGGCTTACTACGAGCAGTACTTC
CDR3: CASSLRLAGAYYEQYF

size: -
V: TRBV25-1
J: TRBJ2-2
D: -
length: 14
DNA: TGTGCCAGCAGTGTACAGGGAGGGCCCGGGGAGCTGTTTTTT
CDR3: CASSVQGGPGELFF

size: -
V: TRBV12-3/TRBV12-4
J: TRBJ2-3
D: -
length: 12
DNA: TGTGCCAGCGGGGCGCGCACAGATACGCAGTATTTT
CDR3: CASGARTDTQYF

size: -
V: TRBV4-1
J: TRBJ1-5
D: TRBD1
length: 16
DNA: TGCGCCAGCAGCCCCCTATTGTCCCAGGGGGGTCAGCCCCAGCATTTT
CDR3: CASSPLLSQGGQPQHF

size: -
V: TRBV2
J: TRBJ1-1
D: -
length: 14
DNA: TGTGCCAGCAGTGAACGAGGGTTTGGCACTGAAGCTTTCTTT
CDR3: CASSERGFGTEAFF

size: -
V: TRBV5-1
J: TRBJ1-6
D: TRBD1
length: 15
DNA: TGCGCCAGCAGGCGGACAGGGGATGAGGGGTCACCCCTCCACTTT
CDR3: CASRRTGDEGSPLHF

size: -
V: TRBV19
J: TRBJ2-3
D: TRBD2
length: 17
DNA: TGTGCCAGTAGTACGTTTAATCTAGCGGGGGGACGGGAAACGCAGTATTTT
CDR3: CASSTFNLAGGRETQYF

size: -
V: TRBV6-5
J: TRBJ2-5
D: -
length: 13
DNA: TGTGCCAGCGCAGTGGGAGGAGGCGAGACCCAGTACTTC
CDR3: CASAVGGGETQYF

size: -
V: TRBV6-6
J: TRBJ2-1
D: TRBD2
length: 16
DNA: TGTGCCAGCAGACTAGCGGGGGAGAACTCCTACAATGAGCAGTTCTTC
CDR3: CASRLAGENSYNEQFF

size: -
V: TRBV27
J: TRBJ1-6
D: -
length: 15
DNA: TGTGCCAGCAGTTTCTGGGCAGACTATAATTCACCCCTCCACTTT
CDR3: CASSFWADYNSPLHF

size: -
V: TRBV7-8
J: TRBJ2-3
D: -
length: 13
DNA: TGTGCCAACCTCGAGAGCGACACAGATACGCAGTATTTT
CDR3: CANLESDTDTQYF

size: -
V: TRBV7-2
J: TRBJ2-3
D: -
length: 13
DNA: TGTGCCAGCGCACGGGGAGGCACAGATACGCAGTATTTT
CDR3: CASARGGTDTQYF

size: -
V: TRBV5-4
J: TRBJ1-3
D: -
length: 16
DNA: TGTGCCAGCAGCTCTACACAGGGCATGGGTGGAAACACCATATATTTT
CDR3: CASSSTQGMGGNTIYF

size: -
V: TRBV28
J: TRBJ2-3
D: -
length: 16
DNA: TGTGCCAGCAGTCCACGGCAGAGACTAGGCGCAGATACGCAGTATTTT
CDR3: CASSPRQRLGADTQYF

size: -
V: TRBV5-6
J: TRBJ2-1
D: -
length: 15
DNA: TGTGCCAGCAATCGCCGGAGTTCGTCCTACAATGAGCAGTTCTTC
CDR3: CASNRRSSSYNEQFF

size: -
V: TRBV27
J: TRBJ1-4
D: -
length: 13
DNA: TGTGCCAGCAGTTCCGGGGAGGTTGAAAAACTGTTTTTT
CDR3: CASSSGEVEKLFF

size: -
V: TRBV19
J: TRBJ1-5
D: TRBD1
length: 14
DNA: TGTGCCAGTAACGGACAGGGTGTCAATCAGCCCCAGCATTTT
CDR3: CASNGQGVNQPQHF

size: -
V: TRBV7-2
J: TRBJ2-1
D: TRBD2
length: 17
DNA: TGTGCCAGCAGCTTAGTAGGCCCGGGGGGTACTAGGCATGAGCAGTTCTTC
CDR3: CASSLVGPGGTRHEQFF

size: -
V: TRBV2
J: TRBJ1-5
D: TRBD1
length: 15
DNA: TGTGCCAGCAGGGGACAGGACTATAGCAATCAGCCCCAGCATTTT
CDR3: CASRGQDYSNQPQHF

size: once
V: TRBV5-8
J: TRBJ1-1
D: -
length: 15
DNA: TGTGCCAGCAGCTGGGAGGGACATGGGAACACTGAAGCTTTCTTT
CDR3: CASSWEGHGNTEAFF

size: -
V: TRBV6-5
J: TRBJ2-7
D: TRBD1
length: 13
DNA: TGTGCCAGCAGTCCACAGGGGACCTACGAGCAGTACTTC
CDR3: CASSPQGTYEQYF

size: -
V: TRBV7-9
J: TRBJ2-7
D: TRBD1
length: 16
DNA: TGTGCCAGCAGCTCGTACTCGGGACAGACCCTGGGGGAGCAGTACTTC
CDR3: CASSSYSGQTLGEQYF

size: -
V: TRBV29-1
J: TRBJ1-2
D: TRBD1
length: 13
DNA: TGCAGCGTTCGACAGGGATCGAACTATGGCTACACCTTC
CDR3: CSVRQGSNYGYTF

size: -
V: TRBV5-4
J: TRBJ1-4
D: -
length: 15
DNA: TGTGCCAGCAGTTTAACGGCAGGGCCTAATGAAAAACTGTTTTTT
CDR3: CASSLTAGPNEKLFF

size: -
V: TRBV4-1
J: TRBJ2-5
D: TRBD2
length: 16
DNA: TGCGCCAGCAGCCAAGATTTATCTAGCGGGGGGGAGACCCAGTACTTC
CDR3: CASSQDLSSGGETQYF

size: -
V: TRBV2
J: TRBJ2-7
D: -
length: 11
DNA: TGTGCCAGCAGACTGACCTACGAGCAGTACTTC
CDR3: CASRLTYEQYF

size: -
V: TRBV6-6
J: TRBJ1-6
D: TRBD1
length: 12
DNA: TGTGCCATCAGACAGGGCGGTTCACCCCTCCACTTT
CDR3: CAIRQGGSPLHF

size: -
V: TRBV18
J: TRBJ2-1
D: -
length: 14
DNA: TGTGCCAGCTCACGCCGCGAGGGTATCAATGAGCAGTTCTTC
CDR3: CASSRREGINEQFF

size: -
V: TRBV5-1
J: TRBJ1-1
D: -
length: 11
DNA: TGCGCCAGCAGCTTGGACAGCGGAGCTTTCTTT
CDR3: CASSLDSGAFF

size: once
V: TRBV6-6
J: TRBJ2-1
D: -
length: 15
DNA: TGTGCCAGCAGTTATGTGGGGGGGCGTATCCATGAGCAGTTCTTC
CDR3: CASSYVGGRIHEQFF

size: once
V: TRBV20-1
J: TRBJ1-2
D: -
length: 10
DNA: TGCAGTGCCCGGGTGGCAGGCTACACCTTC
CDR3: CSARVAGYTF

size: -
V: TRBV29-1
J: TRBJ1-2
D: -
length: 14
DNA: TGCAGCGTTGAAGAATCAGGGGAGAACTATGGCTACACCTTC
CDR3: CSVEESGENYGYTF

size: -
V: TRBV6-6
J: TRBJ2-1
D: TRBD2
length: 13
DNA: TGTGCCAGCAAGACTAGCAATGACAATGAGCAGTTCTTC
CDR3: CASKTSNDNEQFF

size: -
V: TRBV7-2
J: TRBJ1-2
D: -
length: 17
DNA: TGTGCCAGCAGCTTAGGAGGCTTTTCGGGTCTGGGCTATGGCTACACCTTC
CDR3: CASSLGGFSGLGYGYTF

size: -
V: TRBV6-5
J: TRBJ2-1
D: TRBD2
length: 14
DNA: TGTGCCAGCAGCCGGGGGGGGACCTACAATGAGCAGTTCTTC
CDR3: CASSRGGTYNEQFF

size: -
V: TRBV7-6
J: TRBJ1-4
D: TRBD1
length: 15
DNA: TGTGCCAGCAGCTTAAAGAACAGGGGTGACGAAAAACTGTTTTTT
CDR3: CASSLKNRGDEKLFF

size: -
V: TRBV9
J: TRBJ1-2
D: -
length: 14
DNA: TGTGCCAGCAGCGTAGGGCAGGGCCCCTATGGCTACACCTTC
CDR3: CASSVGQGPYGYTF

size: -
V: TRBV6-2/TRBV6-3
J: TRBJ2-7
D: -
length: 15
DNA: TGTGCCAGCAGACCTACAGGCTTGAGCTCCTACGAGCAGTACTTC
CDR3: CASRPTGLSSYEQYF

size: -
V: TRBV11-2
J: TRBJ2-3
D: TRBD2
length: 15
DNA: TGTGCCAGCAGCTTAGATAGCGGGGACACAGATACGCAGTATTTT
CDR3: CASSLDSGDTDTQYF

size: -
V: TRBV19
J: TRBJ1-4
D: -
length: 15
DNA: TGTGCCAGTAGTATATGGACCCAGGGTAATGAAAAACTGTTTTTT
CDR3: CASSIWTQGNEKLFF

size: -
V: TRBV27
J: TRBJ2-7
D: TRBD1
length: 15
DNA: TGTGCCAGCAGTGCTTCCGGGACAGGGGCCTACGAGCAGTACTTC
CDR3: CASSASGTGAYEQYF

size: -
V: TRBV12-3/TRBV12-4
J: TRBJ1-2
D: -
length: 13
DNA: TGTGCCAGCAGTTTAGGCGTAAACTATGGCTACACCTTC
CDR3: CASSLGVNYGYTF

size: -
V: TRBV5-1
J: TRBJ1-2
D: TRBD1
length: 17
DNA: TGCGCCAGCAGCACGGATGGCGGACAGGGCTCGATCTATGGCTACACCTTC
CDR3: CASSTDGGQGSIYGYTF

size: once
V: TRBV7-2
J: TRBJ1-2
D: -
length: 15
DNA: TGTGCCAGCAGCACCCCCGGGGGGCTATACTATGGCTACACCTTC
CDR3: CASSTPGGLYYGYTF

size: -
V: TRBV12-3/TRBV12-4
J: TRBJ2-5
D: -
length: 11
DNA: TGTGCCAGCAGCCGGGGGGAGACCCAGTACTTC
CDR3: CASSRGETQYF

size: -
V: TRBV2
J: TRBJ1-1
D: -
length: 15
DNA: TGTGCCAGCAGAGTAGATTACGCGTCGGACACTGAAGCTTTCTTT
CDR3: CASRVDYASDTEAFF

size: -
V: TRBV7-3
J: TRBJ1-1
D: -
length: 13
DNA: TGTGCCAGCAGCTGGGGACAGAACACTGAAGCTTTCTTT
CDR3: CASSWGQNTEAFF

size: -
V: TRBV19
J: TRBJ2-7
D: TRBD2
length: 15
DNA: TGTGCCAGTAGTGAAATAGCGGGGGGTACCTACGAGCAGTACTTC
CDR3: CASSEIAGGTYEQYF

size: -
V: TRBV7-7
J: TRBJ2-2
D: TRBD2
length: 16
DNA: TGTGCTAGCAGCCCTCGACTAGCGGGGAACACCGGGGAGCTGTTTTTT
CDR3: CASSPRLAGNTGELFF